This T cell receptor (beta chain) was obtained from a study of control samples from healthy donors and cancer patients (dated by TCRdb to the early 2020s). The library was produced with the immunoSEQ multiplex PCR assay. Here the immuneACCESS table is served through TCRdb, limited to in-frame sequences with V and J called. Missing clones are a known gap in these copies; in checked studies unresolved V genes cover under half, and the rest lacks a known reason. This sample holds roughly 100,000 clones; 83% were observed only once. The ten largest clones add up to over 10% of the sample. With respect to this clone: Which antigen it targets is not known. Qualities for individual bases were not recorded, and no much larger clone is one base off.

Reading from cysteine to phenylalanine, the CDR3 counts 16 amino acids. Only CDR3 DNA remains: 48 bases, in frame from the first base. A distance of 13 bases separates the germline ends of V and J, which lose 4 bases and 0 bases respectively. In the germline V gene (reference sequence), CDR1 corresponds to LNHDA and CDR2 to SQIVND. This receptor was taken from a woman aged 50 to 60 in good health. The sequenced material came from blood. The chain employs TRBV19 and TRBJ1-5; TRBD1 is possibly the D segment (5 matching bases). The DNA sequence is TGTGCCAGTAGTAAAGGTAAAGGGGTTAGCAATCAGCCCCAGCATTTT. Its coded protein is CASSKGKGVSNQPQHF.